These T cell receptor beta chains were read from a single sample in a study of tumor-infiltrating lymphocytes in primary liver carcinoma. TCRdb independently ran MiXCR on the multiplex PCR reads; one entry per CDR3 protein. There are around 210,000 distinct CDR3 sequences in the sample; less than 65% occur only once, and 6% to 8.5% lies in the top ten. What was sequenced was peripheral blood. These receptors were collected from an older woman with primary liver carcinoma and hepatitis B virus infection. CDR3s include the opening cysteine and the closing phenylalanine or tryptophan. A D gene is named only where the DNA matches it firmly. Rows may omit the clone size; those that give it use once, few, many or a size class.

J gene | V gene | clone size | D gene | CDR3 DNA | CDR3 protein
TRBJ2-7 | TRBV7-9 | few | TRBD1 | TGTGCCAGCAGCTTCCCAGGGGGCTCCTACGAGCAGTACTTC | CASSFPGGSYEQYF
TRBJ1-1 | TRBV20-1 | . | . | TGCAGTGCTAGTCCTGTGGGGCGTACTGAAGCTTTCTTT | CSASPVGRTEAFF
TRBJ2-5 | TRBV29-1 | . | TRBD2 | TGCAGCGTAGCCGTCCGGACTAGTGCTGAAGAGACCCAGTGCTTC | CSVAVRTSAEETQCF
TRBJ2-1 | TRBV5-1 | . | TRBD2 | TGCGCCAGCAGCCCTTGGACTAGCGGGACGTACAATGAGCAGTTCTTC | CASSPWTSGTYNEQFF
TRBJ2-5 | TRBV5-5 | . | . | TGTGCCCGCAGCTTTGGACTCATGGACCAAGAGGCCCAGAACTTC | CARSFGLMDQEAQNF
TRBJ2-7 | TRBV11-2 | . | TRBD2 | TGTGCCAGCAGCTCAATTAGCGGGAATTGGTCCTACGAGCAGTACTTC | CASSSISGNWSYEQYF
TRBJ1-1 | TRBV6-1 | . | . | TGTGCCAGCAGTGATGGGGGCTTATGGGCTTTCTTT | CASSDGGLWAFF
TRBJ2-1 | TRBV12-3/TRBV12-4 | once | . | TGTGCCAGCGAATCCAGGGGTGACCTCTCCTCTTACAATGAGCAGTTCTTC | CASESRGDLSSYNEQFF
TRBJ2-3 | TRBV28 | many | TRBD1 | TGTGCCTGTGTAGGGGACAGGGATACCACAGATACGCAGTATTTT | CACVGDRDTTDTQYF
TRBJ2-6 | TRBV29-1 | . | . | TGCAGCGTTGTATTCTCTGGGGCCAACGCCCTGACTTTC | CSVVFSGANALTF
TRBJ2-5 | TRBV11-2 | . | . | TGTGCCAGCAGCTTAACCCCGGACGAGGAGACCCAGTACTTC | CASSLTPDEETQYF
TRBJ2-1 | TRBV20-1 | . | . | TGCAGTGCTCCCGATAATACGGATGAGCAGTTCTTC | CSAPDNTDEQFF
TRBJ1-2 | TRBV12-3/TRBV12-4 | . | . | TGTGCCAGCTGGGACGGACTTAACTATGGCTACACCTTC | CASWDGLNYGYTF
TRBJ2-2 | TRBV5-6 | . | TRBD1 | TGTGCCAGCAGCGCAGACAGGGGAAAGCGGGCCGGGGAGCTGTTTTTT | CASSADRGKRAGELFF
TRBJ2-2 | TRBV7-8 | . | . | TGTGCCAGAAGCGTCCGGCCGAACACCGGGGAGCTGTTTTTT | CARSVRPNTGELFF
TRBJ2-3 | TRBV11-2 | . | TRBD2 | TGTGCCAGCAGCTTAACCTCTCCTGGGAGGGGCAGGGACACAGATACGCAGTATTTT | CASSLTSPGRGRDTDTQYF
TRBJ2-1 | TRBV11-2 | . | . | TGTGCCAGCAGCGCGACTAACGGGAGTGTCAATGAGCAGTTCTTC | CASSATNGSVNEQFF
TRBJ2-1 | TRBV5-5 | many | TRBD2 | TGTGCCAGCAGCCCCCGGGGGGTGGGTGAGCAGTTCTTC | CASSPRGVGEQFF
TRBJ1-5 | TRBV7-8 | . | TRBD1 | TGTGCCAGCAGCCGGGGACAGGGGAACGTTCAGCCCCAGCATTTT | CASSRGQGNVQPQHF
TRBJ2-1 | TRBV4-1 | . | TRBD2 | TGCGCCAGCAGCCCTCTGATAACTAGCGGGAGCGGAAATGAGCAGTTCTTC | CASSPLITSGSGNEQFF
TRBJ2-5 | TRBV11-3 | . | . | TGTGCCAGCAGCAGAGACAGGACCCAAGAGATCCAGTACTTC | CASSRDRTQEIQYF
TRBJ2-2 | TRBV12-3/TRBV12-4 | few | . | TGTGCCAGCAGTTTTTGGGGGGCGGGGGCCGGGGAGCTGTTTTTT | CASSFWGAGAGELFF
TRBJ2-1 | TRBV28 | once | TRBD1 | TGTGTCAGCAGTCGGAACCAATGGGGGAGGGACAGGGATTATGAGCAGTTCTTC | CVSSRNQWGRDRDYEQFF
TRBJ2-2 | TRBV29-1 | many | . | TGCAGCGCCCGGGGAGAGAACACCGGGGAGCTGTTTTTT | CSARGENTGELFF
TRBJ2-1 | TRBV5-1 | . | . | TGCGCCAGCAGCTTCGCCAGTCCAGGCAGCCCCAAAAAGTTCTTC | CASSFASPGSPKKFF
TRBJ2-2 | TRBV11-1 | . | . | TGTGCCAGCAGCTTAACTCCAGCCTACGCCGGGGAGCTCTTTTTT | CASSLTPAYAGELFF
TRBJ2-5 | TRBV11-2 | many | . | TGTGCCAGCAGCTTAGATGGGCGCAGCCAGTACTTC | CASSLDGRSQYF
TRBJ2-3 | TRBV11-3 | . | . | TGTGCCAGCAGCTTTCGGGCTAGCACAGATAAGCAGTATTTT | CASSFRASTDKQYF
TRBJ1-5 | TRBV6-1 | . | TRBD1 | TGTGCCAGCCGGACAGGGAGGGATCAGCCCCAGCATTTT | CASRTGRDQPQHF
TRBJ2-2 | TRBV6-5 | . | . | TGTGCCAGCAGTTATGGGGGGAACACCGGGGAGCTGTTTTTT | CASSYGGNTGELFF
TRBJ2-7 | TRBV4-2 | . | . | TGTGCCAGCAGCCCCCGCAGGAACGAGCAATACTTC | CASSPRRNEQYF
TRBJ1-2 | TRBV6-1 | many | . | TGTGCCACCCCGGTAAGGGCAGGGAGGCAAGCTAACTATGGCTACACCTTC | CATPVRAGRQANYGYTF
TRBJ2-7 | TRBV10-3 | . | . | TGTGCCATCAGTGAGTGCGGCCGAAGCTACGAGCAGTACTTC | CAISECGRSYEQYF
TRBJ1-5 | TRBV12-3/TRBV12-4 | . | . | TGTGCCAGCAGTTCTGACAGGAATCAGCCCCAGCATTTT | CASSSDRNQPQHF
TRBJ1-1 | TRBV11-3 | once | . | TGTGCCAGCACCGATGGCAGAGTTACTGAAGCTTTCTTT | CASTDGRVTEAFF
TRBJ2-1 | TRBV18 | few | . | TGTGCCAGCTCACGGGCGAACAATGAGCAGTTCTTC | CASSRANNEQFF
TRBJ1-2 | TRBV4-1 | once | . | TGCGCCAGCAGCCTTAAAGGGTCATATGGCTACACCTTC | CASSLKGSYGYTF
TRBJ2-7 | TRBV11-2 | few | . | TGTGCCAGCAGTTTGGGACGATACGAGCAGTACTTC | CASSLGRYEQYF
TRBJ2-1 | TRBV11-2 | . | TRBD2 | TGTGCCAGCAGCGCACTAGCGGGAAACAATGAGCTGTTCTTC | CASSALAGNNELFF
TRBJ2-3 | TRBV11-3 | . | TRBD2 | TGTGCCCGCAGTCGTAGCGGGAGCACAGATACGCAGTATTTT | CARSRSGSTDTQYF
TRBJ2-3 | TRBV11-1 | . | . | TGTGCCAGCAGCTTCGACAGCACAGATACGCAATATTTT | CASSFDSTDTQYF
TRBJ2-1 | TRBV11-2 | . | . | TGTGCCAGCAGCTTAGAACGCTTGGGCACCAATGAGCAGTTCTTC | CASSLERLGTNEQFF
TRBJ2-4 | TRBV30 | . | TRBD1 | TGTGCCTTAACTTTTACAGGGGAGATCATTCAGTACTTC | CALTFTGEIIQYF
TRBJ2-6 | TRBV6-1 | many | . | TGTGCCAGCAGTGAGGGCAGTCACTCTGGGGCCAACGTCCTGACTTTC | CASSEGSHSGANVLTF
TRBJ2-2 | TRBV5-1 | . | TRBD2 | TGCGCCAGCAGCTTGGAGATCGGCGGGGGGCCCCTAAGGACCGGGGAGCTGTTTTTT | CASSLEIGGGPLRTGELFF
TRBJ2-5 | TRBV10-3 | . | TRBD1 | TGTGCCATCAGTGAGTCGGAACAGAGACAGGGCTTCGGAGAGACCCAGTACTTC | CAISESEQRQGFGETQYF
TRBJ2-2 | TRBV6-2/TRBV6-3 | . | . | TGTGCCGGTGGCGGGGTACTGAACGCCGGGGAGCTGTCTTTT | CAGGGVLNAGELSF